This TCR beta chain is drawn from a study of cytomegalovirus exposure and HLA in healthy donors. The V end lost 7 bases, the J end lost 2 bases, and 16 bases lay between the germline ends. Germline CDR1 SGHDT, CDR2 YYEEEE. The CDR3 spans 15 residues. Amplification used 60 Vbeta primers and 13 Jbeta primers. Sequencing used immunoSEQ multiplex PCR; TCRdb keeps in-frame clones, though not all of them. The table includes about 110,000 clones, less than 85% detected once. This receptor was identified in a man aged 30 to 39 in good health and CMV-seropositive. This chain uses TRBV5-6 with TRBJ2-1; possibly TRBD2 for D (6 bases). The sequencing input was PBMCs. The CDR3 region has the DNA TGTGCCAGCCTTCGGGGCGGGATTACCTACAATGAGCAGTTCTTC. This encodes CASLRGGITYNEQFF.